These T cell receptor beta chains were read from a single sample in a study of siplizumab effects on memory and regulatory T cells. Some clones are missing from TCRdb's copy, which holds only in-frame ones; the method was immunoSEQ multiplex PCR. The sample lists tens of thousands of clones, 91% occurring once. The sequenced sample was CD8+ T cells sorted from blood. The receptors derive from a human donor in good health. CDR3s include the opening cysteine and the closing phenylalanine or tryptophan. Fields, in order: V gene, J gene, clone size, D gene, CDR3 DNA, CDR3 protein. A D gene is named only where the DNA matches it firmly. Clone size is not always given. Where it is, it says once, few, many or a class for expanded clones.

v_call: TRBV11-3
j_call: TRBJ1-2
clone_size: -
d_call: -
cdr3_nt: TGTGCCAGCAGCTCCAAACCGGGAATCTCCTATGGCTACACCTTC
cdr3_aa: CASSSKPGISYGYTF

v_call: TRBV29-1
j_call: TRBJ1-1
clone_size: few
d_call: -
cdr3_nt: TGCAGCGTTATGTGGGGTGCAACTGAAGCTTTCTTT
cdr3_aa: CSVMWGATEAFF

v_call: TRBV4-2
j_call: TRBJ2-2
clone_size: -
d_call: -
cdr3_nt: TGTGCCAGCAGCCAAGATGAGGGGGTTTCCGACGGGGAGCTGTTTTTT
cdr3_aa: CASSQDEGVSDGELFF

v_call: TRBV6-1
j_call: TRBJ1-1
clone_size: -
d_call: -
cdr3_nt: TGTGCCAGCAGTGAGCCCCCTGGGGGGGGCCGAAACACTGAAGCTTTCTTT
cdr3_aa: CASSEPPGGGRNTEAFF

v_call: TRBV9
j_call: TRBJ2-2
clone_size: -
d_call: -
cdr3_nt: TGTGCCAGCAGCTCCCGCACCGGGGAGCTGTTTTTT
cdr3_aa: CASSSRTGELFF

v_call: TRBV10-3
j_call: TRBJ1-5
clone_size: -
d_call: -
cdr3_nt: TGTGCCACGTTGGACAGCTACAATCAGCCCCAGCATTTT
cdr3_aa: CATLDSYNQPQHF

v_call: TRBV7-6
j_call: TRBJ2-7
clone_size: once
d_call: TRBD1
cdr3_nt: TGTGCCAGCAGCCCCGACAGGGGAGAATACGAGCAGTACTTC
cdr3_aa: CASSPDRGEYEQYF

v_call: TRBV28
j_call: TRBJ2-5
clone_size: once
d_call: TRBD1
cdr3_nt: TGTGCCAGCGTACCACAGGGGGACCAAGAGACCCAGTACTTC
cdr3_aa: CASVPQGDQETQYF

v_call: TRBV6-5
j_call: TRBJ2-7
clone_size: -
d_call: TRBD1
cdr3_nt: TGTGCCAGCAGTTATAGGACAGGGCCCTACGAGCAGTACTTC
cdr3_aa: CASSYRTGPYEQYF

v_call: TRBV9
j_call: TRBJ1-1
clone_size: once
d_call: -
cdr3_nt: TGTGCCAGCAGCCCAGCCGATTTGAACACTGAAGCTTTCTTT
cdr3_aa: CASSPADLNTEAFF

v_call: TRBV7-6
j_call: TRBJ2-1
clone_size: -
d_call: TRBD2
cdr3_nt: TGTGCCAGCACCCGTCTTGGGCCCGAGCGGGACTCTTCCTACAATGAGCAGTTCTTC
cdr3_aa: CASTRLGPERDSSYNEQFF

v_call: TRBV7-9
j_call: TRBJ2-7
clone_size: -
d_call: -
cdr3_nt: TGTGCCAGCAGCCGGGGGTACGAGCAGTACTTC
cdr3_aa: CASSRGYEQYF

v_call: TRBV5-6
j_call: TRBJ2-7
clone_size: -
d_call: TRBD2
cdr3_nt: TGTGCCAGCAGCTTGTTGCCTAGCGGGACGACCTACGAGCAGTACTTC
cdr3_aa: CASSLLPSGTTYEQYF

v_call: TRBV7-8
j_call: TRBJ2-4
clone_size: -
d_call: TRBD1
cdr3_nt: TGTGCCAGCAGAGGGGACAGCGGAAACATTCAGTACTTC
cdr3_aa: CASRGDSGNIQYF

v_call: TRBV10-2
j_call: TRBJ1-1
clone_size: -
d_call: -
cdr3_nt: TGCGCCAGCCTAATGGGGGGCATGAACACTGAAGCTTTCTTT
cdr3_aa: CASLMGGMNTEAFF

v_call: TRBV19
j_call: TRBJ1-2
clone_size: few
d_call: -
cdr3_nt: TGTGCCAGTAGTATGTACAGCCCTCACTATGGCTACACCTTC
cdr3_aa: CASSMYSPHYGYTF

v_call: TRBV27
j_call: TRBJ2-7
clone_size: once
d_call: -
cdr3_nt: TGTGCCAGCAGTCTCGGGGCAGGGTACGAGCAGTACTTC
cdr3_aa: CASSLGAGYEQYF

v_call: TRBV7-9
j_call: TRBJ2-3
clone_size: -
d_call: TRBD2
cdr3_nt: TGTGCCAGCAGCACAGTACTAGCGGGACGCCCTAGCACAGATACGCAGTATTTT
cdr3_aa: CASSTVLAGRPSTDTQYF

v_call: TRBV5-4
j_call: TRBJ2-7
clone_size: -
d_call: -
cdr3_nt: TGTGCCAGCAGCTTGGCTGCAACCTACGAGCAGTACTTC
cdr3_aa: CASSLAATYEQYF

v_call: TRBV19
j_call: TRBJ1-1
clone_size: -
d_call: TRBD1
cdr3_nt: TGTGCCAGTAGTCCCTGGACAGGGAACACTGAAGCTTTCTTT
cdr3_aa: CASSPWTGNTEAFF

v_call: TRBV7-8
j_call: TRBJ2-7
clone_size: -
d_call: -
cdr3_nt: TGTGCCACTTGTCGACTGGGTCAGTACGAGCAGTACTTC
cdr3_aa: CATCRLGQYEQYF

v_call: TRBV9
j_call: TRBJ2-5
clone_size: -
d_call: TRBD2
cdr3_nt: TGTGCCAGCAGCCCCGGGACTAGCGGTAAAGAGACCCAGTACTTC
cdr3_aa: CASSPGTSGKETQYF

v_call: TRBV5-6
j_call: TRBJ1-1
clone_size: -
d_call: TRBD1
cdr3_nt: TGTGCCAGCAGCTCAGGGGGCCACTCTCTCGAGAACACTGAAGCTTTCTTT
cdr3_aa: CASSSGGHSLENTEAFF

v_call: TRBV7-6
j_call: TRBJ1-6
clone_size: -
d_call: TRBD1
cdr3_nt: TGTGCCAGCAGCTTAACAGGGGAAGAATCACCCCTCCACTTT
cdr3_aa: CASSLTGEESPLHF

v_call: TRBV9
j_call: TRBJ2-1
clone_size: -
d_call: -
cdr3_nt: TGTGCCAGCAGCGTCCCATTGGGGAATGAGCAGTTCTTC
cdr3_aa: CASSVPLGNEQFF

v_call: TRBV7-2
j_call: TRBJ1-4
clone_size: -
d_call: TRBD1
cdr3_nt: TGTGCCAGCAGCTTCCTCGCGACAGGGGTTAATGAAAAACTGTTTTTT
cdr3_aa: CASSFLATGVNEKLFF

v_call: TRBV19
j_call: TRBJ2-3
clone_size: -
d_call: -
cdr3_nt: TGTGCCAGTAGTATAGGGGGGCCCGTAAGCACAGATACGCAGTATTTT
cdr3_aa: CASSIGGPVSTDTQYF

v_call: TRBV2
j_call: TRBJ2-3
clone_size: -
d_call: -
cdr3_nt: TGCTCCGGCAGGGTAACAGATACGCAGTATTTT
cdr3_aa: CSGRVTDTQYF

v_call: TRBV5-4
j_call: TRBJ1-5
clone_size: -
d_call: -
cdr3_nt: TGTGCCAGCAGCCTGGGCAATCAGCCCCAGCATTTT
cdr3_aa: CASSLGNQPQHF

v_call: TRBV5-4
j_call: TRBJ2-7
clone_size: -
d_call: TRBD1
cdr3_nt: TGTGCCACCACTCCGGGACAGGGGGCCTACGAGCAGTACTTC
cdr3_aa: CATTPGQGAYEQYF

v_call: TRBV11-2
j_call: TRBJ1-1
clone_size: -
d_call: -
cdr3_nt: TGTGCCAGCAGCGTTTCTGGTTTAATGAACACTGAAGCTTTCTTT
cdr3_aa: CASSVSGLMNTEAFF

v_call: TRBV7-9
j_call: TRBJ2-2
clone_size: -
d_call: -
cdr3_nt: TGTGCCAGCAGCTTAGGAGGAGTCGGGGAGCTGTTTTTT
cdr3_aa: CASSLGGVGELFF

v_call: TRBV9
j_call: TRBJ2-2
clone_size: -
d_call: -
cdr3_nt: TGTGCCAGCAGCGTGGGTGGTTCCGGGGAGCTGTTTTTT
cdr3_aa: CASSVGGSGELFF

v_call: TRBV7-9
j_call: TRBJ2-7
clone_size: few
d_call: TRBD1
cdr3_nt: TGTGCCAGCAGCCAAAGGGACAGTGCCGAGCAGTACTTC
cdr3_aa: CASSQRDSAEQYF

v_call: TRBV7-9
j_call: TRBJ2-5
clone_size: -
d_call: -
cdr3_nt: TGTGCCAGCAGCTTAGGGCCGGGACGGAACGACCAGTACTTC
cdr3_aa: CASSLGPGRNDQYF

v_call: TRBV5-5
j_call: TRBJ2-1
clone_size: few
d_call: TRBD2
cdr3_nt: TGTGCCAGCAGCGCGACTAGCGAGACCTACAATGAGCAGTTCTTC
cdr3_aa: CASSATSETYNEQFF

v_call: TRBV7-7
j_call: TRBJ2-5
clone_size: -
d_call: TRBD2
cdr3_nt: TGTGCCAGCAGCTTAAATCTAGCGGGGGCAGAGACCCAGTACTTC
cdr3_aa: CASSLNLAGAETQYF

v_call: TRBV19
j_call: TRBJ2-7
clone_size: -
d_call: TRBD2
cdr3_nt: TGTGCCAGTAGTATGCCTAGCGGGACGAGGGAGCAGTACTTC
cdr3_aa: CASSMPSGTREQYF

v_call: TRBV7-6
j_call: TRBJ1-1
clone_size: -
d_call: -
cdr3_nt: TGTGCCAGCAGCCAAGCCTGGACGGTTGGGACTGAAGCTTTCTTT
cdr3_aa: CASSQAWTVGTEAFF

v_call: TRBV7-8
j_call: TRBJ2-2
clone_size: -
d_call: -
cdr3_nt: TGTGCCAGCAGTTCGGCCACAATCGGGGAGCTGTTTTTT
cdr3_aa: CASSSATIGELFF

v_call: TRBV6-1
j_call: TRBJ2-7
clone_size: -
d_call: -
cdr3_nt: TGTGCCAGCAGTGGCACCCGGGACCGGGCCGAGTACGAGCAGTACTTC
cdr3_aa: CASSGTRDRAEYEQYF

v_call: TRBV2
j_call: TRBJ1-1
clone_size: few
d_call: -
cdr3_nt: TGTGCCAGCAGTCTGACCCTGGCGAAGACTGAAGCTTTCTTT
cdr3_aa: CASSLTLAKTEAFF

v_call: TRBV14
j_call: TRBJ2-5
clone_size: -
d_call: TRBD2
cdr3_nt: TGTGCCAGCAGCCAGGGTTGGTGGGAGGGCCTTCAAGAGACCCAGTACTTC
cdr3_aa: CASSQGWWEGLQETQYF

v_call: TRBV7-9
j_call: TRBJ2-7
clone_size: -
d_call: -
cdr3_nt: TGTGCCAGCAGCCCGCTGGCTGCCGTCGAGCAGTACTTC
cdr3_aa: CASSPLAAVEQYF

v_call: TRBV4-1
j_call: TRBJ1-4
clone_size: once
d_call: -
cdr3_nt: TGCGCCAGCAGCCTCTCGGGGTCAACTAATGAAAAACTGTTTTTT
cdr3_aa: CASSLSGSTNEKLFF

v_call: TRBV19
j_call: TRBJ1-4
clone_size: -
d_call: -
cdr3_nt: TGTGCCAGTAGACACAGGGTCAATGAAAAACTGTTTTTT
cdr3_aa: CASRHRVNEKLFF

v_call: TRBV10-1
j_call: TRBJ2-2
clone_size: -
d_call: TRBD2
cdr3_nt: TGCGCCAGCAGTGATATACCGGGACTAGCGGGAGGACGCGCGAACACCGGGGAGCTGTTTTTT
cdr3_aa: CASSDIPGLAGGRANTGELFF

v_call: TRBV6-5
j_call: TRBJ2-4
clone_size: -
d_call: -
cdr3_nt: TGTGCCAGCAGTTACTCTGTGGGGGCCAAAAACATTCAGTACTTC
cdr3_aa: CASSYSVGAKNIQYF

v_call: TRBV6-1
j_call: TRBJ2-2
clone_size: -
d_call: TRBD2
cdr3_nt: TGTGCCAGCAGTGAAGCGCTAGGACTAGCGGGGGGGCCGGCCGGGGAGCTGTTTTTT
cdr3_aa: CASSEALGLAGGPAGELFF

v_call: TRBV6-5
j_call: TRBJ2-7
clone_size: -
d_call: TRBD2
cdr3_nt: TGTGCCAGCAGTTTCCGGGGGGGCCTCAACGAGCAGTACTTC
cdr3_aa: CASSFRGGLNEQYF

v_call: TRBV15
j_call: TRBJ2-7
clone_size: -
d_call: -
cdr3_nt: TGTGCCACCAGCAGAGAACTGGGCGTCTACGAGCAGTACTTC
cdr3_aa: CATSRELGVYEQYF

v_call: TRBV6-5
j_call: TRBJ1-2
clone_size: -
d_call: -
cdr3_nt: TGTGCCGCCTCCAGTGACTCCTATGGCTACACCTTC
cdr3_aa: CAASSDSYGYTF

v_call: TRBV27
j_call: TRBJ2-5
clone_size: -
d_call: -
cdr3_nt: TGTGCCAGCAGGGGCCGAGCGGCTACGTACCAAGAGACCCAGTACTTC
cdr3_aa: CASRGRAATYQETQYF